Below, 27 T cell receptor beta chains from the same sample are listed, as sequenced in a study of cytomegalovirus exposure and HLA in healthy donors. It was with 60 Vbeta and 13 Jbeta primers that the PCR ran. Here immunoSEQ multiplex PCR was the method, and the copy in TCRdb shows in-frame clones only, minus some. Among about 150,000 clones listed, roughly 80% were seen once. Sequencing was done on a sample of PBMCs. The source is a woman aged 50 to 60 in good health and CMV-seropositive.

V gene TRBV27 combines with J gene TRBJ2-7; 7 bases match TRBD2. The germline V gene has CDR1 MNHEY and CDR2 SMNVEV (reference sequence). The CDR3 totals 12 residues. V lost 3 bases and J lost 5; bases outside the gene matches: 1. CDR3 DNA: TGTGCCAGCAGTTTCGGGGGGAACGAGCAGTACTTC. This codes for CASSFGGNEQYF.

This clone has more than one count but fewer than ten. The genes are TRBV7-2 and TRBJ1-2; D might be TRBD1 (5 bases). This CDR3 has 14 amino acids. The germline V gene has CDR1 SGHTA and CDR2 FQGNSA. Trimming took 5 bases from V and 8 from J, leaving 18 bases between them. For the CDR3, the DNA is TGTGCCAGCAGCCCGAGGGCGGGGGGACGAGGCTACACCTTC. Amino acids: CASSPRAGGRGYTF.

The gene calls are TRBV27 and TRBJ2-5; 9 nucleotides agree with TRBD1. The CDR3 has 14 residues. J lost 11 bases, V lost 6 bases, and 13 bases had no gene match. The V gene's germline CDR1 is MNHEY and CDR2 SMNVEV (reference sequence). The CDR3 region has the DNA TGTGCCAGCAGGCCGGGACAGGGCTACCTTGAGCAGTACTTC. This sequence encodes CASRPGQGYLEQYF.

This clone occurred a few times. The chain uses TRBV7-3 and TRBJ2-1; D not certain. Germline-derived CDR1 and CDR2 are SGHTA and FQGTGA. Trimming left V 2 bases short and J 4 bases short, with 9 bases between. The CDR3 runs 14 residues. The CDR3 spells CASSLDPGYNEQFF. In nucleotides, the CDR3 is TGTGCCAGCAGCTTAGATCCAGGTTACAATGAGCAGTTCTTC.

J is TRBJ2-6 and V is TRBV5-1; TRBD1 matches 7 bases. This CDR3 has 17 amino acids. Germline trimming cut 0 bases from V and 1 base from J; bases unmatched to any gene: 4. The germline V gene has CDR1 SGHRS and CDR2 YFSETQ. The CDR3, as DNA: TGCGCCAGCAGCTTGGGGCTGACAGGGTCTGGGGCCAACGTCCTGACTTTC. Amino acid sequence: CASSLGLTGSGANVLTF.

This clone was observed once. The rearrangement joins TRBV4-3 to TRBJ2-4; no clear D. V was trimmed by 1 base and J by 3 bases, leaving 13 bases between them. CDR1 LGHNA and CDR2 YSLEER come from the germline V gene. This CDR3 contains 16 residues. CDR3 sequence (DNA): TGCGCCAGCAGCCAAGTGTGGGCTTCTGGCAAAAACATTCAGTACTTC. It encodes CASSQVWASGKNIQYF.

The rearrangement links TRBV30 to TRBJ1-5; tentatively, D is TRBD1 (6 bases). V dropped 5 bases and J dropped 5 bases, with 16 bases sitting between them. The length of the CDR3 is 14 residues. CDR1 is GTSNPN and CDR2 is SVGIG in the germline V gene (reference sequence). CDR3 region: CAWDSGTRDQPQHF. CDR3 DNA: TGTGCCTGGGACTCCGGGACACGAGATCAGCCCCAGCATTTT. The whole variable domain, filled in from reference TRBV30 and TRBJ1-5, reads SQTIHQWPATLVQPVGSPLSLECTVEGTSNPNLYWYRQAAGRGLQLLFYSVGIGQISSEVPQNLSASRPQDRQFILSSKKLLLSDSGFYLCAWDSGTRDQPQHFGDGTRLSIL.

A single count supports this clone. The rearrangement joins TRBV30 to TRBJ1-5, with 10 bases lining up with TRBD1. CDR3 length: 15 amino acids. The V and J ends lost 0 bases and 4 bases, in that order; junction bases with no gene match: 3. In germline, CDR1 is GTSNPN, CDR2 SVGIG (reference sequence). CDR3 coding DNA: TGTGCCTGGAGTGTAGGGACAGGGGTAAATCAGCCCCAGCATTTT. As protein: CAWSVGTGVNQPQHF.

J is TRBJ2-7 and V is TRBV27; D perhaps matches TRBD1 (6 bases). This CDR3 comprises 15 residues. V gave up 2 bases and J gave up 2 bases, with 13 bases separating them. Looked up from germline, CDR1 is MNHEY and CDR2 is SMNVEV (reference sequence). The CDR3 loop reads CASSLEWGPTYEQYF. In DNA form, the CDR3 reads TGTGCCAGCAGTTTAGAGTGGGGGCCAACCTACGAGCAGTACTTC.

This clone was recorded a few times. Other DNA sequences in this specimen translate into the identical CDR3. The V and J genes are TRBV7-2 and TRBJ1-5; D unresolved. The V and J ends lost 1 base and 5 bases respectively, with 6 bases between them. CDR1 and CDR2 from the germline V gene are SGHTA and FQGNSA. This CDR3 comprises 13 residues. The CDR3 loop reads CASSLGRDQPQHF. The CDR3 region has the DNA TGTGCCAGCAGCTTAGGACGGGATCAGCCCCAGCATTTT.

The chain couples TRBV6-1 to TRBJ1-3; a weak D match, TRBD1 (6 bases). The CDR3 loop spans 13 amino acids. V was cut by 7 bases and J by 5 bases, with 12 bases left in between. The germline V gene encodes CDR1 MNHNS and CDR2 SASEGT. This CDR3 reads CASTRDTRNTIYF. The CDR3, as DNA: TGTGCCAGCACCCGGGACACGCGAAACACCATATATTTT.

J is TRBJ2-7 and V is TRBV7-2, with TRBD2 matching over 7 bases. Trimming took 2 bases from V and 3 from J; bases not matched to a gene: 4. Looked up from germline, CDR1 is SGHTA and CDR2 is FQGNSA. This CDR3 has 14 residues. The CDR3 is CASSLRGGGYEQYF. CDR3 bases: TGTGCCAGCAGCTTACGTGGGGGGGGCTACGAGCAGTACTTC.

CDR3: CASSQGTQPQHF. CDR3 sequence (DNA): TGTGCCAGCAGTCAGGGTACTCAGCCCCAGCATTTT. J is TRBJ1-5 and V is TRBV6-6, with D perhaps matching TRBD1 (5 bases). The CDR3 has 12 residues. V was clipped by 5 bases and J by 6 bases, with 8 bases between them. From germline, CDR1 is MNHNY and CDR2 SVGAGI (reference sequence).

The chain uses TRBV2 and TRBJ2-1; 11 bases are a match to TRBD2. Germline CDR1 and CDR2: SNHLY and FYNNEI. There are 17 residues in the CDR3. With 7 bases clipped from V and 5 bases from J, the junction kept 13 bases outside the gene matches. The CDR3 nucleotides read TGTGCCAGCAAAAGTAGCGGGGGACTAGCGGAAGACAATGAGCAGTTCTTC. This codes for CASKSSGGLAEDNEQFF.

This chain uses TRBV2 with TRBJ1-1, with no clear D. The CDR3 is 12 residues long. Per germline, CDR1 SNHLY and CDR2 FYNNEI. V dropped 2 bases and J dropped 5 bases, with 6 bases sitting between them. The CDR3 nucleotides read TGTGCCAGCAGTGAAATACGGACTGAAGCTTTCTTT. Protein sequence: CASSEIRTEAFF.

The chain combines TRBV15 with TRBJ2-3, with 11 bases identical to TRBD2. The CDR3 spans 16 residues. The germline gives CDR1 LNHNV, CDR2 YYDKDF (reference sequence). Trimming cost V 4 bases and J 2 bases; bases outside gene matches: 5. The CDR3 protein is CATSTRLAGFTDTQYF. The CDR3 nucleotides are TGTGCCACCAGCACCAGACTAGCGGGGTTCACAGATACGCAGTATTTT.

The chain links TRBV12-5 to TRBJ2-7; D unresolved. V dropped 5 bases and J dropped 7 bases, with 9 bases sitting between them. Germline V CDR1 and CDR2: LGHNT, FRNRAP. The CDR3 covers 11 residues. CDR3 sequence: CASGPRYEQYF. The CDR3 nucleotides are TGTGCTAGTGGTCCCCGCTATGAGCAGTACTTC.

The rearrangement links TRBV14 to TRBJ2-3; D may be TRBD2 (5 bases). CDR3 length: 15 amino acids. Germline-derived CDR1 and CDR2 are SGHDN and FVKESK. V lost 4 bases to trimming and J lost 4 bases, with 15 bases between them. CDR3 nucleotide sequence: TGTGCCAGCAGCCCCAGCCGGGGATCGGCAGATACGCAGTATTTT. It codes for CASSPSRGSADTQYF.

The chain is built from TRBV27 and TRBJ1-6; no reliable D call. This CDR3 region has 17 residues. CDR1 is MNHEY, CDR2 SMNVEV, per germline (reference sequence). V gave up 5 bases and J gave up 0 bases, with 14 bases separating them. The CDR3 here is CASSLRGGYSYNSPLHF. CDR3 nucleotides: TGTGCCAGCAGTCTCCGGGGAGGTTACTCCTATAATTCACCCCTCCACTTT.

J is TRBJ2-5 and V is TRBV27; TRBD2 agrees at 9 bases. With the DNA end fitting TRBJ2-7 better, the J assignment may be wrong. The CDR3 contains 14 residues. From germline, CDR1 is MNHEY and CDR2 SMNVEV (reference sequence). CDR3 amino acids: CASSYSGGLYEQYF. CDR3 coding DNA: TGTGCCAGCAGTTATAGCGGGGGATTGTACGAGCAGTACTTC.

This chain connects TRBV9 to TRBJ2-1; TRBD2 agrees at 11 bases. This CDR3 contains 14 residues. The germline V gene has CDR1 SGDLS and CDR2 YYNGEE. V lost 2 bases to trimming and J lost 8 bases; unmatched junction nucleotides: 3. The CDR3: CASSVSGGADEQFF. The CDR3, as DNA: TGTGCCAGCAGCGTTAGCGGGGGGGCCGATGAGCAGTTCTTC.

This rearrangement joins TRBV5-8 to TRBJ2-1; TRBD1 aligns across 10 bases. Germline loops: CDR1 SGHTS, CDR2 YDEGEE. The CDR3 consists of 17 residues. The V segment lost 2 bases and the J segment 4 bases; nucleotides outside the gene matches: 9. The CDR3 spells CASSFEPGTGVYNEQFF. DNA for the CDR3: TGTGCCAGCAGCTTCGAACCGGGGACAGGGGTATACAATGAGCAGTTCTTC. The full variable domain, rest sourced from reference TRBV5-8 and TRBJ2-1, is EAGVTQSPTHLIKTRGQQATLRCSPISGHTSVYWYQQALGLGLQFLLWYDEGEERNRGNFPPRFSGRQFPNYSSELNVNALELEDSALYLCASSFEPGTGVYNEQFFGPGTRLTVL.

The V call is TRBV4-1, the J call TRBJ1-6; D remains unclear. The CDR3 runs 18 residues. Germline assignment: CDR1 MGHRA and CDR2 YSYEKL. V lost 0 bases to trimming and J lost 0 bases, with 12 bases between them. The CDR3 region has the DNA TGCGCCAGCAGCCAAGACGGAGACGGCCGCTCCTATAATTCACCCCTCCACTTT. Amino acids: CASSQDGDGRSYNSPLHF.

A few counts support this clone. The chain employs TRBV6-5 and TRBJ2-7; a weak D match, TRBD2 (5 bases). In germline, CDR1 is MNHEY, CDR2 SVGAGI. Deletions cut 4 bases from V and 0 bases from J, with 16 bases between. There are 16 residues in the CDR3. CDR3 DNA sequence: TGTGCCAGCAGTTGGGAGACGGGCCGAAGCTCCTACGAGCAGTACTTC. It yields the protein CASSWETGRSSYEQYF.

The chain carries TRBV30 and TRBJ2-5; D is possibly TRBD2 (5 bases). Trimming shortened V by 0 bases and J by 11 bases, and 22 bases separated the two germline ends. This CDR3 spans 15 amino acids. The germline gives CDR1 GTSNPN, CDR2 SVGIG (reference sequence). The CDR3 protein is CAWSVVASQRAEQYF. For the CDR3, the DNA is TGTGCCTGGAGTGTAGTGGCCTCACAGAGAGCGGAGCAGTACTTC.

Comment on this clone: Other DNA sequences of this sample code for an identical CDR3. The chain uses TRBV7-9 and TRBJ2-2; a weak D match, TRBD1 (6 bases). This CDR3 region has 13 residues. V shed 5 bases and J shed 5 bases, with 9 bases lying between them. Germline lookup yields CDR1 SEHNR and CDR2 FQNEAQ (reference sequence). This CDR3 reads CASSPQGTGELFF. In nucleotides, the CDR3 is TGTGCCAGCAGCCCTCAGGGGACCGGGGAGCTGTTTTTT.

This clone was counted only a few times. The chain's CDR3 is CASTKTGATYNEQFF. CDR3 coding DNA: TGTGCCAGCACCAAAACAGGCGCCACCTACAATGAGCAGTTCTTC. The chain uses TRBV5-8 and TRBJ2-1, with D perhaps matching TRBD1 (5 bases). CDR1 is SGHTS, CDR2 YDEGEE, per germline. This CDR3 is 15 amino acids long. Trimming stripped 6 bases from V and 2 bases from J, with 15 bases between.